This entry concerns a single T cell receptor beta chain. Antigen unknown. These data belong to a study of shared clonotypes between healthy human individuals. Profiling relied on immunoSEQ multiplex PCR, and the TCRdb table lists in-frame clones only, not all of them. Of 2 million to 2.5 million clones detected, approximately 94% appear once; the ten largest clones hold less than 0.15%. Study donors comprised healthy, HIV-negative adults devoid of recent acute infection or vaccination. Findings and caveats of the study: Some naive CD4 clonotypes, roughly 4.7%, turned up in common across four donors. Naive subsets, compared against memory subsets, generally had larger estimated richness values. Clonotypes shared by all four sorted-subset donors had higher generation probabilities than non-shared clonotypes.

The specimen sequenced was naive CD4+ T cells sorted from blood. Subset: CD45RA+ positively selected. This TCR came from a man aged 18 to 30 in good health.

DNA for the CDR3: TGTGCTAGTGGTTTGTCCAGACCCGGGGCGCAGCAGCCCCAGCATTTT. This codes for CASGLSRPGAQQPQHF. The V and J genes are TRBV12-5 and TRBJ1-5, with a possible D match to TRBD1 (5 bases). This CDR3 has 16 residues. Germline V gene lookup returns CDR1 LGHNT and CDR2 FRNRAP. Trimming took 2 bases from V and 7 from J, leaving 18 bases between them.